The sequence of this T cell receptor (beta chain) was determined in a study of blood T cell repertoires in COVID-19. Study-wide background: Researchers got acute and convalescent COVID-19 samples from the United States, Italy and Spain. PBMCs, B-cell-depleted T cells, or T cells provided the cDNA or gDNA that made up the material.

V shed 3 bases, J shed 4 bases, and the junction held 3 bases outside the gene matches. In germline, CDR1 is SGHKS, CDR2 YYEKEE (reference sequence). CDR3 size: 14 residues. Source study methods: Estimation of nucleated cell counts relied on the amplification of reference gene primers. Assay used: immunoSEQ multiplex PCR; TCRdb lists only in-frame clones, some missing. The V and J calls and the clone size are those of that table, but D and trimming were determined from the DNA. The top ten hold 5% to 8% of the sample, which has around 97,000 clones, roughly 87% seen once. V and J are TRBV5-5 and TRBJ1-4, with 7 bases identical to TRBD1. The sequencing input was peripheral blood. This clonotype was sampled from a human donor in a cohort sampled during active COVID-19. CDR3 bases: TGTGCCAGCAGCTCAAACAGGGGTAATGAAAAACTGTTTTTT. It encodes CASSSNRGNEKLFF. Full variable domain (outside the CDR3, taken from reference TRBV5-5 and TRBJ1-4): DAGVTQSPTHLIKTRGQQVTLRCSPISGHKSVSWYQQVLGQGPQFIFQYYEKEERGRGNFPDRFSARQFPNYSSELNVNALLLGDSALYLCASSSNRGNEKLFFGSGTQLSVL.